This entry features one T cell receptor beta chain sequence. Its antigen is currently unknown. This entry is derived from a study of neurological immune-mediated disorders. Source material was 2 million unsorted PBMCs, stored at -80 °C in RNAlater. General observations from the study: Grouping of repertoires by phylogeny put those of 18 of 34 multiple sclerosis patients into a single related-CDR3 cluster, a possible signature.

The authors produced cDNA by 5'RACE using 10-nucleotide random UMIs. One entry per CDR3 protein, called by TCRdb with MiXCR from the 5' RACE reads. In the table there are 65,000 to 95,000 distinct CDR3 sequences, 5% to 6% of which are singletons. The TCR was taken from a woman in her twenties or thirties with multiple sclerosis. The sample taken for sequencing was PBMCs.

The CDR3 sequence is CSASPTGNEKLFF. The CDR3 DNA reads as TGCAGTGCTAGCCCGACAGGGAATGAAAAACTGTTTTTT. The chain employs TRBV20-1 and TRBJ1-4; 7 nucleotides line up with TRBD1. This CDR3 is built from 13 residues. Unmatched junction bases numbered 3, after V lost 3 bases and J lost 5 bases. Germline V gene lookup returns CDR1 DFQATT and CDR2 SNEGSKA (reference sequence).